Each of the 10 T cell receptor beta chains below was sequenced from the same sample in a study of blood T cell repertoires in COVID-19. Profiling relied on immunoSEQ multiplex PCR, and the TCRdb table lists in-frame clones only, not all of them. The data show tens of thousands of clones, 88% seen once. The sequenced material came from peripheral blood. These receptors were collected from a man between 50 and 59 years old with active COVID-19.

The rearrangement uses TRBV29-1 and TRBJ2-1; tentatively, D is TRBD2 (6 bases). This CDR3 is built from 13 residues. Germline V CDR1 and CDR2: SQVTM, ANQGSEA. V lost 4 bases and J 1 base, leaving 8 bases between the germline ends. The CDR3 region is CSVARGSYNEQFF. Written as DNA, the CDR3 is TGCAGCGTTGCACGGGGGTCCTACAATGAGCAGTTCTTC.

This sequence joins TRBV5-1 and TRBJ1-1; no reliable D call. The V gene lost 0 bases and the J gene lost 1 base, with 4 bases spanning the gap. There are 13 residues in the CDR3. In germline, CDR1 is SGHRS, CDR2 YFSETQ. The CDR3 here is CASSLGENTEAFF. The CDR3 DNA reads as TGCGCCAGCAGCTTGGGCGAGAACACTGAAGCTTTCTTT. The full variable domain, rest sourced from reference TRBV5-1 and TRBJ1-1, is KAGVTQTPRYLIKTRGQQVTLSCSPISGHRSVSWYQQTPGQGLQFLFEYFSETQRNKGNFPGRFSGRQFSNSRSEMNVSTLELGDSALYLCASSLGENTEAFFGQGTRLTVV.

In this sample, this clone turned up once. CDR3 bases: TGTGCCAGCAGTCCCCACCGGACTAGCGGGGGCGCCAGCTCCTACAATGAGCAGTTCTTC. Translation: CASSPHRTSGGASSYNEQFF. The chain couples TRBV27 to TRBJ2-1, with 13 nucleotides matching TRBD2. With V trimmed by 5 bases and J by 0 bases, 13 bases remained unmatched. This CDR3 comprises 20 residues. In germline, CDR1 is MNHEY, CDR2 SMNVEV (reference sequence).

The genes are TRBV6-1 and TRBJ2-4; D not certain. V dropped 3 bases and J dropped 0 bases, with 12 bases sitting between them. Germline lookup yields CDR1 MNHNS and CDR2 SASEGT. The CDR3 has 16 amino acids. The CDR3 region has the DNA TGTGCCAGCAGTGATTCCATGCGGCTAGCCAAAAACATTCAGTACTTC. Its protein product is CASSDSMRLAKNIQYF.

In its sample, this clone was seen once. The chain recombines TRBV3-1 (or the pseudogene TRBV3-2) with TRBJ2-7; possible D gene TRBD1, 5 bases. The CDR3 length is 15 residues. The germline V gene has CDR1 LGHDT and CDR2 YNNKEL (reference sequence). V shed 3 bases and J shed 3 bases, with 15 bases lying between them. This chain's CDR3 is CASSQGTGIGYEQYF. CDR3 nucleotides: TGTGCCAGCAGCCAGGGAACAGGTATTGGCTACGAGCAGTACTTC.

This CDR3 reads CASGGGSNTGELFF. The CDR3 region has the DNA TGTGCCAGCGGGGGAGGGTCGAACACCGGGGAGCTGTTTTTT. The V call is TRBV3-1 (or the pseudogene TRBV3-2), the J call TRBJ2-2, with TRBD2 identical over 7 bases. The CDR3 extends over 14 amino acids. Trimming cost V 8 bases and J 0 bases; bases outside gene matches: 3. Germline V lookup: CDR1 LGHDT, CDR2 YNNKEL (reference sequence).

Only one count was recorded for this clone. V gene TRBV27 combines with J gene TRBJ2-4; no firm D call. The germline V gene has CDR1 MNHEY and CDR2 SMNVEV (reference sequence). The CDR3 has 12 amino acids. The germline V and J ends were trimmed by 6 bases and 0 bases, with 3 bases remaining between them. For the CDR3, the DNA is TGTGCCAGCAGCTTAGCCAAAAACATTCAGTACTTC. This codes for CASSLAKNIQYF.

The V and J genes are TRBV6-5 and TRBJ2-3; no firm D call. From germline, CDR1 is MNHEY and CDR2 SVGAGI. This CDR3 spans 13 amino acids. Trimming left V 10 bases short and J 8 bases short, with 19 bases between. Written as DNA, the CDR3 is TGTGCCACCAATATGATCTCTGAGATTACGCAGTATTTT. Translation: CATNMISEITQYF.

The CDR3 is CASSYQQGNEQFF. CDR3 in DNA: TGTGCCAGCAGTTACCAACAGGGGAATGAGCAGTTCTTC. The gene calls are TRBV6-5 and TRBJ2-1, with TRBD1 matching over 7 bases. Germline V gene sequence: CDR1 MNHEY, CDR2 SVGAGI. With V trimmed by 2 bases and J by 7 bases, 2 bases remained unmatched. This CDR3 is built from 13 residues.

The chain couples TRBV5-1 to TRBJ2-7; TRBD2 matches 9 bases. Germline trimming cut 0 bases from V and 4 bases from J; bases unmatched to any gene: 5. Germline lookup yields CDR1 SGHRS and CDR2 YFSETQ. The CDR3 extends over 15 amino acids. In DNA, the CDR3 is TGCGCCAGCAGCTTGGAGGCGGGGGGGATATACGAGCAGTACTTC. Translation gives CASSLEAGGIYEQYF.